The 21 T cell receptor beta chains listed next were all sequenced from one sample in a study of cytotoxic CD8 clonotypes in ibrutinib-treated CLL (dated by TCRdb to the early 2020s). The intended sense of this specimen's time point label: approximately 2 years on ibrutinib. The method behind the library was the immunoSEQ multiplex PCR assay. Sourced from immuneACCESS, this table was stored by TCRdb with only in-frame sequences that have V and J called. A share of the clones is absent; for the studies checked, an unresolved V gene accounts for under half, and the remainder has no known explanation. This sample lists more than 200,000 clones; under 75% were detected once. The top ten clonotypes cover 15% of the sample. The input for sequencing was PBMCs, taken after 24 months of ibrutinib treatment. Every receptor here comes from a human donor with chronic lymphocytic leukemia.

This chain uses TRBV25-1 with TRBJ2-5; 7 bases match TRBD2. V lost 4 bases, J lost 5 bases, and 10 bases stayed unmatched. The CDR3 extends over 15 amino acids. CDR1 is MGHDK, CDR2 SYGVNS, per germline. The CDR3 DNA reads TGTGCCAGCAGTGCGGAACTAGCGATAGAGGAGACCCAGTACTTC. It yields the protein CASSAELAIEETQYF.

The gene calls are TRBV7-9 and TRBJ2-7, with a weak D call TRBD1 (6 bases). The V gene's germline CDR1 is SEHNR and CDR2 FQNEAQ (reference sequence). V lost 5 bases and J 7 bases, leaving 9 bases between the germline ends. This CDR3 region has 11 residues. The CDR3 region is CASSTGQEQYF. Written as DNA, the CDR3 is TGTGCCAGCAGCACTGGACAGGAGCAGTACTTC.

The V and J genes are TRBV28 and TRBJ2-6, with 7 bases fitting TRBD1. CDR1 and CDR2 from the germline V gene are MDHEN and SYDVKM. The V segment lost 4 bases and the J segment 1 base; nucleotides outside the gene matches: 7. The CDR3 runs 17 residues. CDR3 protein: CASSSNRGRSGANVLTF. The CDR3 coding sequence is TGTGCCAGCAGTTCGAACAGGGGTCGATCTGGGGCCAACGTCCTGACTTTC.

J is TRBJ1-1 and V is TRBV7-3, with D hard to call. CDR1 is SGHTA, CDR2 FQGTGA, per germline. Trimming stripped 5 bases from V and 4 bases from J, with 14 bases between. The CDR3 totals 14 residues. The CDR3 protein is CASSQPGSSTEAFF. The CDR3 region has the DNA TGTGCCAGCAGCCAACCGGGTTCGAGCACTGAAGCTTTCTTT.

The V call is TRBV18, the J call TRBJ2-7; 7 positions agree with TRBD1. There are 14 residues in the CDR3. The germline V gene has CDR1 KGHSH and CDR2 LQKENI. V was clipped by 7 bases and J by 0 bases; unmatched bases: 6. CDR3 protein: CASWEGTASYEQYF. CDR3 bases: TGTGCCAGCTGGGAAGGGACAGCCTCCTACGAGCAGTACTTC.

The V and J genes are TRBV7-3 and TRBJ2-2, with 9 bases aligning to TRBD1. V lost 5 bases and J lost 4; bases outside the gene matches: 5. CDR1 and CDR2 from the germline V gene are SGHTA and FQGTGA. The CDR3 totals 15 residues. The DNA for the CDR3 is TGTGCCAGCAGCCCACAGGGGGCCGGCACCGGGGAGCTGTTTTTT. Its translation is CASSPQGAGTGELFF.

The CDR3 DNA reads TGTGCCAGCAGCTCGGGACTAGCGGGCTACTACGAGCAGTACTTC. Amino acid sequence: CASSSGLAGYYEQYF. This chain uses TRBV11-2 with TRBJ2-7; 12 nucleotides agree with TRBD2. Germline CDR1 reads SGHAT; CDR2 reads FQNNGV. The CDR3 covers 15 residues. J lost 3 bases, V lost 4 bases, and 4 bases had no gene match.

The table lists this clone with a few counts. The chain recombines TRBV29-1 with TRBJ2-3; the match to TRBD2 covers 13 bases. V shed 6 bases, J shed 4 bases, and the junction held 4 bases outside the gene matches. The germline V gene encodes CDR1 SQVTM and CDR2 ANQGSEA. This CDR3 spans 14 amino acids. CDR3 residues: CSVALAGGADTQYF. CDR3 nucleotide sequence: TGCAGCGTCGCACTAGCGGGAGGGGCAGATACGCAGTATTTT.

The genes are TRBV6-6 and TRBJ2-5; D may match TRBD1 or TRBD2 (5 bases each). CDR3 length: 11 residues. Germline-derived CDR1 and CDR2 are MNHNY and SVGAGI (reference sequence). The V end was cut by 5 bases, the J end by 7 bases, with 8 bases between. CDR3 sequence (DNA): TGTGCCAGCAGTCCTGGGGGGACCCAGTACTTC. Its protein product is CASSPGGTQYF.

This clone showed up just once. The V call is TRBV6-6, the J call TRBJ2-3; TRBD1 matches 8 bases. V was pared by 2 bases and J by 7 bases, with 8 bases of the junction left unmatched. CDR1 MNHNY and CDR2 SVGAGI come from the germline V gene (reference sequence). The CDR3 has 15 residues. CDR3: CASSYGGTGLNTQYF. CDR3 DNA: TGTGCCAGCAGTTACGGGGGGACAGGCCTCAATACGCAGTATTTT.

This chain joins TRBV9 and TRBJ2-5; D unclear. CDR1 and CDR2 from the germline V gene are SGDLS and YYNGEE. The CDR3 is 15 residues long. The ends were cut back, 0 bases at V and 4 bases at J, with 13 bases in the middle. CDR3 protein: CASSVVANPGETQYF. The CDR3 DNA sequence: TGTGCCAGCAGCGTAGTAGCAAACCCCGGAGAGACCCAGTACTTC.

In this sample, this clone turned up a few times. V is TRBV11-2 and J is TRBJ2-7; D is unresolved. Germline V lookup: CDR1 SGHAT, CDR2 FQNNGV. Trimming took 1 base from V and 0 from J, leaving 13 bases between them. This CDR3 has 16 residues. CDR3 nucleotide sequence: TGTGCCAGCAGCTTAGTAGGGCAGGTCTACTCCTACGAGCAGTACTTC. It yields the protein CASSLVGQVYSYEQYF.

The rearrangement links TRBV7-8 to TRBJ1-2; D is undetermined. The length of the CDR3 is 14 residues. V was shortened by 1 base and J by 4 bases, with 10 bases between the two germline ends. Germline CDR1 is SGHVS and CDR2 is FQNEAQ. Written as DNA, the CDR3 is TGTGCCAGCAGCTTAGGGGGTGGACCCTATGGCTACACCTTC. As protein: CASSLGGGPYGYTF.

This chain joins TRBV6-5 and TRBJ2-7, with 7 nucleotides matching TRBD1. The CDR3 is 13 residues long. V dropped 4 bases and J dropped 3; count of bases not matched to a gene: 3. Looked up from germline, CDR1 is MNHEY and CDR2 is SVGAGI. The DNA of the CDR3 is TGTGCCAGCAGTTCCACAGGGGTCTACGAGCAGTACTTC. This codes for CASSSTGVYEQYF.

The CDR3 spells CASSLLPGSGGSFFNEQFF. In DNA, the CDR3 is TGCGCCAGCAGCTTGCTCCCCGGCTCGGGGGGGAGTTTCTTCAATGAGCAGTTCTTC. The genes are TRBV5-1 and TRBJ2-1; 8 bases map to TRBD2. Germline values: CDR1 SGHRS, CDR2 YFSETQ. V lost 1 base and J lost 6; bases outside the gene matches: 18. The CDR3 consists of 19 residues. Full variable domain (remainder filled in from reference TRBV5-1 and TRBJ2-1): KAGVTQTPRYLIKTRGQQVTLSCSPISGHRSVSWYQQTPGQGLQFLFEYFSETQRNKGNFPGRFSGRQFSNSRSEMNVSTLELGDSALYLCASSLLPGSGGSFFNEQFFGPGTRLTVL.

This clone was seen just once. The chain links TRBV14 to TRBJ2-7, with TRBD2 as a possible D gene (5 bases). The length of the CDR3 is 14 residues. The V and J ends lost 0 bases and 7 bases respectively, with 13 bases between them. Germline assignment: CDR1 SGHDN and CDR2 FVKESK. The CDR3 is CASSQDPRAWEQYF. CDR3 sequence (DNA): TGTGCCAGCAGCCAAGATCCGAGGGCATGGGAGCAGTACTTC.

The gene calls are TRBV11-3 and TRBJ2-3; D might be TRBD2 (6 bases). Germline assignment: CDR1 SGHNT and CDR2 YENEEA. V gave up 10 bases and J gave up 3 bases, with 20 bases separating them. The CDR3 totals 15 residues. CDR3 protein: CATARGRGETDTQYF. CDR3 bases: TGTGCCACTGCTCGGGGGAGAGGAGAAACAGATACGCAGTATTTT.

The chain recombines TRBV6-1 with TRBJ1-3; TRBD1 matches at 9 bases. CDR1 and CDR2 (germline): MNHNS, SASEGT. Trimming cost V 5 bases and J 1 base; bases outside gene matches: 9. This CDR3 has 17 amino acids. The CDR3 DNA reads as TGTGCCAGCAGTCAAGGGACAGGGAGGTGGTCTGGAAACACCATATATTTT. Translating gives CASSQGTGRWSGNTIYF.

The chain has TRBV6-5 and TRBJ1-1, with D perhaps matching TRBD1 (5 bases). Germline V lookup: CDR1 MNHEY, CDR2 SVGAGI. CDR3 length: 14 amino acids. Trimming took off 0 bases at V and 5 bases at J, with 10 bases between the two ends. CDR3 protein: CASSYSRDGTEAFF. For the CDR3, the DNA is TGTGCCAGCAGTTACTCGAGGGACGGGACTGAAGCTTTCTTT.

The chain combines TRBV19 with TRBJ2-1; no clear D. This CDR3 has 13 amino acids. The germline V and J ends were trimmed by 6 bases and 3 bases, with 9 bases remaining between them. Per germline, CDR1 LNHDA and CDR2 SQIVND (reference sequence). The CDR3 DNA is TGTGCCAGTAGAGGTACGGGCTACAATGAGCAGTTCTTC. Residues: CASRGTGYNEQFF. Variable domain in full (rest from reference TRBV19 and TRBJ2-1): DGGITQSPKYLFRKEGQNVTLSCEQNLNHDAMYWYRQDPGQGLRLIYYSQIVNDFQKGDIAEGYSVSREKKESFPLTVTSAQKNPTAFYLCASRGTGYNEQFFGPGTRLTVL.

This sequence joins TRBV2 and TRBJ1-2, with D perhaps TRBD1 (5 bases). Per germline, CDR1 SNHLY and CDR2 FYNNEI. Trimming took 8 bases from V and 3 from J, leaving 10 bases between them. CDR3 length: 12 residues. Written as DNA, the CDR3 is TGTGCCAGCGAGGCGGGGGACTATGGCTACACCTTC. Its translation is CASEAGDYGYTF.